These 21 T cell receptor beta chains were sequenced from one sample in a study of blood T cell repertoires in COVID-19. Measured with immunoSEQ multiplex PCR; TCRdb has only the in-frame clones, and not every one. Of about 52,000 clones in the sample, around 86% were seen once. Sequencing was performed on peripheral blood. The origin of the receptors is a human donor in a cohort sampled during active COVID-19.

This chain joins TRBV6-6 and TRBJ1-1, with D possibly TRBD1 on 6 matching bases. The V and J ends lost 6 bases and 1 base respectively, with 9 bases between them. Germline V gene sequence: CDR1 MNHNY, CDR2 SVGAGI (reference sequence). The CDR3 extends over 13 amino acids. The CDR3 DNA reads TGTGCCAGCAGAGGGACAACGAACACTGAAGCTTTCTTT. Translating it yields CASRGTTNTEAFF.

V gene TRBV28 combines with J gene TRBJ1-5; 7 bases map to TRBD1. This CDR3 has 14 residues. The germline V gene encodes CDR1 MDHEN and CDR2 SYDVKM. With 9 bases clipped from V and 3 bases from J, the junction kept 8 bases outside the gene matches. CDR3 sequence (DNA): TGTGCCAGTGAGGGACAGCCGACCAATCAGCCCCAGCATTTT. It codes for CASEGQPTNQPQHF.

The gene calls are TRBV20-1 and TRBJ2-5; TRBD2 matches at 10 bases. Germline CDR1 DFQATT, CDR2 SNEGSKA (reference sequence). The junction had 5 bases not matched to a gene; V was cut back by 3 bases and J by 4 bases. The CDR3 loop spans 14 amino acids. The CDR3 here is CSASPSGRRETQYF. CDR3 DNA: TGCAGTGCTAGTCCTAGCGGGAGACGAGAGACCCAGTACTTC.

Comments on this clone: Other DNA sequences in this specimen translate into the identical CDR3. The V call is TRBV19, the J call TRBJ2-7; no reliable D call. V lost 1 base and J lost 4, with 5 bases in between. Germline CDR1 reads LNHDA; CDR2 reads SQIVND (reference sequence). CDR3 length: 12 residues. The CDR3 DNA sequence: TGTGCCAGTAGTATAGGCGGTTACGAGCAGTACTTC. It is translated as CASSIGGYEQYF. The whole variable domain, remainder taken from reference TRBV19 and TRBJ2-7, is DGGITQSPKYLFRKEGQNVTLSCEQNLNHDAMYWYRQDPGQGLRLIYYSQIVNDFQKGDIAEGYSVSREKKESFPLTVTSAQKNPTAFYLCASSIGGYEQYFGPGTRLTVT.

J is TRBJ2-2 and V is TRBV18; TRBD1 agrees at 8 bases. Germline CDR1 and CDR2: KGHSH and LQKENI. Trimming cost V 3 bases and J 3 bases; bases outside gene matches: 3. The CDR3 contains 15 residues. CDR3 nucleotides: TGTGCCAGCTCACCCAGGGGGCCGGACACCGGGGAGCTGTTTTTT. Translation: CASSPRGPDTGELFF.

Turning to this clone: The sample has other DNA sequences that encode this CDR3 too. This chain joins TRBV27 and TRBJ2-7; 11 nucleotides line up with TRBD2. Germline CDR1 and CDR2: MNHEY and SMNVEV (reference sequence). Trimming cost V 4 bases and J 3 bases; bases outside gene matches: 5. This CDR3 region has 15 residues. DNA of the CDR3: TGTGCCAGCAGTTCCCGACTAGCGGGACTCTACGAGCAGTACTTC. Protein sequence: CASSSRLAGLYEQYF.

The chain combines TRBV15 with TRBJ2-5; D might be TRBD1 (6 bases). This CDR3 has 14 amino acids. Trimming removed 7 bases from V and 0 bases from J, with 12 bases in between. Germline V gene data show CDR1 as LNHNV and CDR2 as YYDKDF (reference sequence). CDR3: CATTATGHQETQYF. As DNA, the CDR3 is TGTGCCACCACAGCGACAGGACACCAAGAGACCCAGTACTTC.

V gene TRBV9 combines with J gene TRBJ2-3; 11 bases align to TRBD2. This CDR3 has 16 amino acids. From germline, CDR1 is SGDLS and CDR2 YYNGEE. V gave up 3 bases and J gave up 1 base; unmatched junction bases: 4. The CDR3 nucleotides are TGTGCCAGCAGCGCCTCTAGCGGGGGGCGCACAGATACGCAGTATTTT. Its translation: CASSASSGGRTDTQYF.

The gene calls are TRBV3-1 (or the pseudogene TRBV3-2) and TRBJ2-4; a weak D match, TRBD2 (5 bases). Trimming cost V 4 bases and J 2 bases, with 15 bases left between them. This CDR3 has 16 amino acids. Germline V gene lookup returns CDR1 LGHDT and CDR2 YNNKEL (reference sequence). The CDR3 DNA reads TGTGCCAGCAGCCCCCCTGGGAGTACGACCAAAAACATTCAGTACTTC. Translation gives CASSPPGSTTKNIQYF.

The chain uses TRBV5-1 and TRBJ2-3, with D unclear. Germline CDR1 reads SGHRS; CDR2 reads YFSETQ. V was pared by 0 bases and J by 5 bases, with 7 bases between. The CDR3 runs 13 residues. The chain's CDR3 is CASSLDSRDTQYF. The CDR3 DNA follows: TGCGCCAGCAGCTTGGACAGTAGAGATACGCAGTATTTT. The full variable domain, in which reference TRBV5-1 and TRBJ2-3 provide the parts outside the CDR3, is KAGVTQTPRYLIKTRGQQVTLSCSPISGHRSVSWYQQTPGQGLQFLFEYFSETQRNKGNFPGRFSGRQFSNSRSEMNVSTLELGDSALYLCASSLDSRDTQYFGPGTRLTVL.

V usage is TRBV9 and J usage is TRBJ1-6; the match to TRBD1 covers 9 bases. This CDR3 has 15 residues. The V segment lost 4 bases and the J segment 7 bases; nucleotides outside the gene matches: 6. Germline V gene data show CDR1 as SGDLS and CDR2 as YYNGEE. The CDR3 loop is CASSIQGAGNSPLHF. The CDR3 region has the DNA TGTGCCAGCAGCATACAGGGGGCGGGGAATTCACCCCTCCACTTT.

The chain is built from TRBV12-5 and TRBJ2-5; the D gene is possibly TRBD2 (7 bases). The germline CDR1 and CDR2 sequences are LGHNT and FRNRAP. There are 18 residues in the CDR3. V was shortened by 0 bases and J by 1 base, with 18 bases between the two germline ends. As DNA, the CDR3 is TGTGCTAGTGGTTTGGTACTGGGAGGGGGACCGCTCCAAGAGACCCAGTACTTC. This codes for CASGLVLGGGPLQETQYF.

The chain couples TRBV19 to TRBJ1-5, with 8 nucleotides matching TRBD1. J lost 7 bases, V lost 3 bases, and 8 bases had no gene match. Germline V gene sequence: CDR1 LNHDA, CDR2 SQIVND (reference sequence). This CDR3 is built from 15 residues. The chain's CDR3 is CASSIKDRVGQPQHF. For the CDR3, the DNA is TGTGCCAGTAGTATCAAGGACAGGGTAGGGCAGCCCCAGCATTTT. Full variable domain (rest looked up from reference TRBV19 and TRBJ1-5): DGGITQSPKYLFRKEGQNVTLSCEQNLNHDAMYWYRQDPGQGLRLIYYSQIVNDFQKGDIAEGYSVSREKKESFPLTVTSAQKNPTAFYLCASSIKDRVGQPQHFGDGTRLSIL.

The chain joins TRBV21-1 to TRBJ2-7; the table's D call TRBD2 went unverified against the DNA. TRBV21-1 has pseudogene status. The CDR3 has 17 residues. The CDR3 here is CASSLSEQAQTQYEQYF. The CDR3 DNA reads as TGTGCCAGCAGTCTAAGTGAACAAGCCCAGACTCAATACGAGCAGTACTTC.

The CDR3 region has the DNA TGTGCCCACAGTCAGGGTTTATACGAGCAGTACTTC. It is translated as CAHSQGLYEQYF. The gene calls are TRBV30 and TRBJ2-7, with D tentatively TRBD1 (5 bases). The CDR3 is 12 amino acids. CDR1 GTSNPN and CDR2 SVGIG come from the germline V gene (reference sequence). V lost 8 bases to trimming and J lost 4 bases, with 15 bases between them.

The chain carries TRBV9 and TRBJ1-3; perhaps TRBD1 as D (5 bases). Germline CDR1 is SGDLS and CDR2 is YYNGEE. The CDR3 has 15 residues. Between the trimmed V and J ends, which lost 4 bases and 0 bases, there was a span of 11 bases. The CDR3 DNA is TGTGCCAGCAGCCGCGACAGATCCTCTGGAAACACCATATATTTT. Its translation: CASSRDRSSGNTIYF.

This clone was seen just once. This chain joins TRBV3-1 (or the pseudogene TRBV3-2) and TRBJ1-2, with D unclear. Trimming stripped 5 bases from V and 5 bases from J, with 9 bases between. The CDR3 extends over 12 amino acids. The germline CDR1 and CDR2 sequences are LGHDT and YNNKEL (reference sequence). The CDR3 sequence is CASSGPGYGYTF. CDR3 in DNA: TGTGCCAGCAGCGGACCGGGGTATGGCTACACCTTC.

The gene calls are TRBV14 and TRBJ2-1, with D tentatively TRBD2 (5 bases). Trimming took 0 bases from V and 1 from J, leaving 13 bases between them. CDR1 SGHDN and CDR2 FVKESK come from the germline V gene. The CDR3 is 17 amino acids. This CDR3 reads CASSQDIRSGSYNEQFF. DNA for the CDR3: TGTGCCAGCAGCCAAGATATACGCAGCGGTTCCTACAATGAGCAGTTCTTC.

The V gene is TRBV6-5, the J gene TRBJ2-5; 8 nucleotides line up with TRBD2. The CDR3 sequence is 15 residues long. Losses at the gene ends were 6 bases for V and 7 bases for J; bases not matched to a gene: 13. CDR1 and CDR2 from the germline V gene are MNHEY and SVGAGI. The CDR3 spells CASRTSGNEDGTQYF. The CDR3 DNA reads as TGTGCCAGCAGAACTAGCGGTAATGAGGATGGGACCCAGTACTTC.

The chain employs TRBV7-8 and TRBJ1-2; TRBD1 agrees at 10 bases. Germline CDR1 reads SGHVS; CDR2 reads FQNEAQ. This CDR3 has 17 residues. The ends lost 1 base at V and 8 bases at J; junction bases unmatched: 13. CDR3 protein: CASSLGGGQGIYGGYTF. The CDR3 DNA follows: TGTGCCAGCAGCTTAGGAGGGGGACAGGGGATCTATGGAGGCTACACCTTC.

V and J are TRBV5-1 and TRBJ2-1; TRBD1 might be the D (5 bases). CDR1 and CDR2 (germline): SGHRS, YFSETQ. CDR3 size: 13 residues. Trimming took off 5 bases at V and 6 bases at J, with 12 bases between the two ends. CDR3 in DNA: TGCGCCAGCAGGGACAATACGGGCAATGAGCAGTTCTTC. Its protein product is CASRDNTGNEQFF.